What follows is one T cell receptor beta chain and its context. The CDR3 consists of 18 residues. Germline lookup yields CDR1 KGHSH and CDR2 LQKENI. The V gene end was trimmed by 4 bases and the J gene end by 1 base; junction bases not matched to a gene: 10. Clones were sequenced by immunoSEQ multiplex PCR, and TCRdb holds only the in-frame ones, with some missing. This sample has some 300,000 clones; roughly 90% occur once, and the top ten carry roughly 13%. These data belong to a study of blood T cell repertoires in COVID-19. Sequences were obtained from peripheral blood. The chain is built from TRBV18 and TRBJ1-4; TRBD1 agrees at 9 bases. The receptor's source is a woman aged 70-85 years with COVID-19, enrolled during active disease. The CDR3 region has the DNA TGTGCCAGCTCACAATATACCGGGACAGGGTTAACTAATGAAAAACTGTTTTTT. Translation gives CASSQYTGTGLTNEKLFF.